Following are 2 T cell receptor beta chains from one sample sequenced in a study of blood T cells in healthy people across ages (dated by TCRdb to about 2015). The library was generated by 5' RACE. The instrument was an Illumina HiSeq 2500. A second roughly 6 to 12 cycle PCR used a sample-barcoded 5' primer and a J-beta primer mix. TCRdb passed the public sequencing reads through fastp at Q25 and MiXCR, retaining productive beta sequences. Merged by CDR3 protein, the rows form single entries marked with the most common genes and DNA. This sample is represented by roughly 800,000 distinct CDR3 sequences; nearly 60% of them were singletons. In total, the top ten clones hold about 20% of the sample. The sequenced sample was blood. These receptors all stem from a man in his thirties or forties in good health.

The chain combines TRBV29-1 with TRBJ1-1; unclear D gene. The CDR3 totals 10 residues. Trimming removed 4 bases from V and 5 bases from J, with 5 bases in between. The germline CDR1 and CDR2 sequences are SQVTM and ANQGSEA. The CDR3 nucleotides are TGCAGCGTTGTGGGAACTGAAGCTTTCTTT. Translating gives CSVVGTEAFF.

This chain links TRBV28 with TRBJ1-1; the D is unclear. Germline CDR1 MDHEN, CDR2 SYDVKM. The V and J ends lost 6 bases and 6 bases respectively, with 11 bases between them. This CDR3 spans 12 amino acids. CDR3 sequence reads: CASRLGFSEAFF. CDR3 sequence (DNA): TGTGCCAGCAGGCTTGGGTTCTCTGAAGCTTTCTTT.